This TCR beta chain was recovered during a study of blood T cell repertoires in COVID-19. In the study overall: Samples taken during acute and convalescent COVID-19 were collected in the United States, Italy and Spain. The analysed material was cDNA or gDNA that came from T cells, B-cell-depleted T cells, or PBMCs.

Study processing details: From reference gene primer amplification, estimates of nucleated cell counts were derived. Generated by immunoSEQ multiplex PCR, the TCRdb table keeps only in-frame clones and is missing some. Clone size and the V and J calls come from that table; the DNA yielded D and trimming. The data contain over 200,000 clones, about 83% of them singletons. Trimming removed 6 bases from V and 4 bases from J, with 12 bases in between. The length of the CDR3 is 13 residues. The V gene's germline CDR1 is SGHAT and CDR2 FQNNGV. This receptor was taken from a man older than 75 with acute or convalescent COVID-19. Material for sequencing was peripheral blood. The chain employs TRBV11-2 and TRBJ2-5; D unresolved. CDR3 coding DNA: TGTGCCAGCAGTCATGGCGGCAGAGAGACCCAGTACTTC. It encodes CASSHGGRETQYF. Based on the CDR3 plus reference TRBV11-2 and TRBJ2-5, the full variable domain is EAGVAQSPRYKIIEKRQSVAFWCNPISGHATLYWYQQILGQGPKLLIQFQNNGVVDDSQLPKDRFSAERLKGVDSTLKIQPAKLEDSAVYLCASSHGGRETQYFGPGTRLLVL.